This TCR beta chain stems from a study of blood T cell repertoires in COVID-19. Ten or more counts support this clone. Some clones are missing from TCRdb's copy, which holds only in-frame ones; the method was immunoSEQ multiplex PCR. The repertoire holds some 250,000 clones, with over 70% as singletons. Trimming at V came to 7 bases and at J to 3 bases, leaving 6 bases not matched to a gene. CDR3 size: 13 residues. Germline V lookup: CDR1 LNHDA, CDR2 SQIVND (reference sequence). The sequenced sample was peripheral blood. The source is a woman aged 80 or older with acute or convalescent COVID-19. This rearrangement joins TRBV19 to TRBJ2-7; 7 bases match TRBD1. The CDR3: CASKGGSNYEQYF. The CDR3 DNA sequence: TGTGCCAGTAAAGGGGGCTCGAACTACGAGCAGTACTTC.